A selection of T cell receptor beta chains follows, all from one sample in a study of blood T cell repertoires in COVID-19. Data came from immunoSEQ multiplex PCR; TCRdb stores just in-frame clones and leaves some out. Counted here are around 300,000 clones, over 85% occurring once; the ten biggest clones make up approximately 2%. The source material was PBMCs or T cells enriched from blood (not recorded which). The origin of the receptors is a woman aged 55-70 years who had recovered from COVID-19. CDR3s leave out the opening cysteine and the closing phenylalanine or tryptophan. Each record gives: J gene, D gene, V gene, CDR3 protein. The D gene is left open where the match is weak.

>TRBJ2-5|TRBD2|TRBV6-5
ASREGSRSETQY
>TRBJ1-6|.|TRBV2
ASNREYNSPLH
>TRBJ1-3|.|TRBV3-1/TRBV3-2
ASSQDFRLGNTIY
>TRBJ2-1|.|TRBV5-1
ASSTPGHGNEQF
>TRBJ2-2|TRBD1|TRBV7-6
ASSAQQGTLGGELF
>TRBJ2-1|TRBD1|TRBV24-1
ATSDPRDRSYNEQF
>TRBJ2-7|TRBD1|TRBV5-1
ASSLGTGVLGEQY
>TRBJ1-1|.|TRBV10-1
ASSLWRNTEAF
>TRBJ2-3|TRBD1|TRBV30
AWKHRGDTQY
>TRBJ2-3|TRBD1|TRBV2
ASSEAGQGGRDTQY
>TRBJ1-6|.|TRBV28
ASIPGSSYNSPLH
>TRBJ1-1|TRBD1|TRBV7-8
ASSFYDRGGWTEAF
>TRBJ1-5|.|TRBV7-8
ASSLGRTFSNQPQH
>TRBJ1-1|.|TRBV19
ASSLDSPNTEAF
>TRBJ1-1|.|TRBV2
ASSDVQENTEAF
>TRBJ1-1|TRBD1|TRBV9
ASSPRTGSSAEAF
>TRBJ1-2|TRBD1|TRBV3-1/TRBV3-2
ASSPLRGQGSFGYT
>TRBJ1-5|.|TRBV6-1
ASSEANSGGSGPQH
>TRBJ1-2|TRBD1|TRBV19
ASSMGDRDYGYT
>TRBJ1-1|.|TRBV7-2
ASSLVGPGNTEAF
>TRBJ1-4|TRBD1|TRBV10-3
ATRGQGALREKLF
>TRBJ1-1|.|TRBV18
ASSRGSDDF
>TRBJ2-3|TRBD2|TRBV5-1
ASNPSGNSDTQY
>TRBJ1-2|TRBD1|TRBV14
ASSAGQGARGYT
>TRBJ1-4|TRBD1|TRBV28
ASSLFGQEHEKLF
>TRBJ2-2|TRBD2|TRBV11-1
ASSRGLAGGAGELF